Included here is one TCR beta chain sequence, with context. Measured with immunoSEQ multiplex PCR; TCRdb has only the in-frame clones, and not every one. In the table there are around 170,000 clones, around 90% of which are singletons. V lost 2 bases, J lost 5 bases, and 8 bases stayed unmatched. The CDR3 sequence is 17 residues long. CDR1 and CDR2 (germline): LGHNA, YNFKEQ. This entry belongs to a study of control samples from healthy donors and cancer patients. This TCR came from a woman aged 25 to 39 in good health. J is TRBJ2-5 and V is TRBV4-2; 13 bases match TRBD2. Sequencing input: blood. CDR3 in DNA: TGTGCCAGCAGCCAACTCGGACTAGCGGGAGAAAGTGAGACCCAGTACTTC. It encodes CASSQLGLAGESETQYF.